The sequence of this T cell receptor (beta chain) was determined in a study of neurological immune-mediated disorders. The study's findings and limits: The highest TCR clonal expansion occurred in HTLV-1-associated myelopathy; multiple sclerosis fell below healthy controls.

Sorted libraries drew on more than 850,000 CD4+ or CD8+ T cells. This clonotype came up many times. Its antigen is unidentified. One entry per CDR3 protein results from TCRdb running MiXCR on the 5' RACE reads. Seen here are 40,000 or so distinct CDR3 sequences, 4.8% observed once, and the top ten hold approximately 8.7%. Trimming took off 5 bases at V and 4 bases at J, with 14 bases between the two ends. CDR1 is MNHNS, CDR2 SASEGT, per germline. The CDR3 is made up of 14 amino acids. The TCR originated in a man aged 18 to 29 in good health. The sample was CD4+ T cells from blood. This chain joins TRBV6-1 and TRBJ1-2; a weak D match, TRBD1 (6 bases). The CDR3 coding sequence is TGTGCCAGCAGTAGCGCAGGGGAGATCTATGGCTACACCTTC. Translating gives CASSSAGEIYGYTF.